Each of the 10 T cell receptor beta chains below was sequenced from the same sample in a study of T-cell reconstitution after alpha-beta-depleted transplantation in children. TCRbeta library construction was performed incorporating unique molecular identifiers. MiXCR was run by TCRdb on the PCR reads, yielding one entry per CDR3 protein. Of hundreds of thousands of distinct CDR3 sequences in the sample, 13% were seen once. Sequences were derived from PBMCs, sampled before TCRalphabeta/CD19-depleted stem cell transplant. Every receptor here comes from a girl aged 2 to 10 with congenital amegakaryocytic thrombocytopenia, due to receive a stem cell transplant.

In regard to this clonotype: A much larger clone lies a single base off, so this may be a read error. The chain carries TRBV5-1 and TRBJ2-2, with D possibly being TRBD1 (5 bases). CDR1 is SGHRS, CDR2 YFSETQ, per germline. The CDR3 length is 16 residues. DNA of the CDR3: TGCTCCAGCAGCTTGCGTCAGGGCTCCTCGACCGGGGAGCTGTTTTTT. This encodes CSSSLRQGSSTGELFF. Drawing the rest from reference TRBV5-1 and TRBJ2-2, the complete variable domain is KAGVTQTPRYLIKTRGQQVTLSCSPISGHRSVSWYQQTPGQGLQFLFEYFSETQRNKGNFPGRFSGRQFSNSRSEMNVSTLELGDSALYLCSSSLRQGSSTGELFFGEGSRLTVL.

The rearrangement joins TRBV5-1 to TRBJ1-2; TRBD1 is a possible D gene (5 bases). V was pared by 1 base and J by 12 bases, with 25 bases between. This CDR3 is 16 amino acids long. The germline gives CDR1 SGHRS, CDR2 YFSETQ. As DNA, the CDR3 is TGCGCCAGCAGCTTGTTTTTTTCCCGGGACGCGACGACTGACACCTTC. Translating gives CASSLFFSRDATTDTF.

The chain links TRBV29-1 to TRBJ1-1; TRBD1 is a possible D gene (5 bases). This CDR3 region has 11 residues. The V gene's germline CDR1 is SQVTM and CDR2 ANQGSEA. The V and J ends lost 5 bases and 4 bases respectively, with 8 bases between them. The DNA of the CDR3 is TGCAGCGTTCGACAGAGCACTGAAGCTTTCTTT. This gives the protein CSVRQSTEAFF.

The chain joins TRBV5-1 to TRBJ1-2; a possible D gene is TRBD1 (5 bases). Trimming pared 5 bases from V and 6 bases from J, leaving 17 bases between. Germline V gene lookup returns CDR1 SGHRS and CDR2 YFSETQ. The CDR3 spans 14 residues. The CDR3 is CASRRQHSGDGYTF. CDR3 DNA sequence: TGCGCCAGCAGGAGACAGCACAGCGGGGATGGCTACACCTTC.

This clonotype showed up many times. V is TRBV20-1 and J is TRBJ2-1, with 8 bases fitting TRBD2. There are 15 residues in the CDR3. The V gene's germline CDR1 is DFQATT and CDR2 SNEGSKA (reference sequence). Trimming cost V 4 bases and J 4 bases; bases outside gene matches: 9. CDR3 in amino acids: CSATDTGTRYNEQFF. The CDR3 coding sequence is TGCAGTGCTACGGATACCGGGACTAGGTACAATGAGCAGTTCTTC.

Many counts were recorded for this clonotype. The chain links TRBV12-3 or TRBV12-4 to TRBJ2-5, with a weak D call TRBD1 (5 bases). The CDR3 totals 16 residues. The V gene lost 4 bases and the J gene lost 4 bases, with 19 bases spanning the gap. CDR3 DNA: TGTGCCAGCAGTTATCAGGGTGGAGAACTGGGAGAGACCCAGTACTTC. Protein: CASSYQGGELGETQYF.

This clonotype was recorded at least ten times. The chain is built from TRBV6-5 and TRBJ2-5; 8 bases match TRBD2. The trim removed 2 bases at V and 5 bases at J, leaving 4 bases unmatched. CDR1 is MNHEY and CDR2 is SVGAGI in the germline V gene. The CDR3 length is 14 residues. The CDR3 loop reads CASSYGTSTETQYF. CDR3 nucleotide sequence: TGTGCCAGCAGTTACGGGACTAGTACGGAGACCCAGTACTTC.

This clonotype was recorded at least ten times. V is TRBV28 and J is TRBJ2-5; possibly TRBD1 or TRBD2 for D (5 bases each). Germline lookup yields CDR1 MDHEN and CDR2 SYDVKM. This CDR3 region has 14 residues. The germline V and J ends were trimmed by 5 bases and 5 bases, with 15 bases remaining between them. This chain's CDR3 is CASSAPGPFETQYF. The DNA of the CDR3 is TGTGCCAGCAGTGCTCCGGGGCCGTTTGAGACCCAGTACTTC.

This clonotype was seen repeatedly, ten times or more. The chain is built from TRBV12-3 or TRBV12-4 and TRBJ1-2; no firm D call. The CDR3 has 11 residues. The V end lost 7 bases, the J end lost 5 bases, and 8 bases lay between the germline ends. The CDR3 DNA reads TGTGCCAGCACTCAGGCTTATGGCTACACCTTC. Translating it yields CASTQAYGYTF.

This clonotype was recorded at least ten times. This rearrangement joins TRBV5-1 to TRBJ2-1; D is ambiguous. Germline lookup yields CDR1 SGHRS and CDR2 YFSETQ. Trimming cost V 4 bases and J 7 bases, with 12 bases left between them. The CDR3 length is 13 residues. The CDR3 is CASSARPENEQFF. Here the CDR3 DNA reads TGCGCCAGCAGCGCCCGACCCGAGAATGAGCAGTTCTTC.